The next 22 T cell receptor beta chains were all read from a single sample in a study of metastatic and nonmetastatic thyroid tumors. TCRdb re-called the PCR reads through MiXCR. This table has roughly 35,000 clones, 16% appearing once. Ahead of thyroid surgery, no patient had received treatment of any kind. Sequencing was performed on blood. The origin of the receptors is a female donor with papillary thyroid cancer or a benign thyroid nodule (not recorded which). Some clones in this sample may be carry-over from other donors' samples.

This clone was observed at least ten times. Here the CDR3 DNA reads TGTGCCAGCAGTGAAGCATGGGAGAATCAGCCCCAGCATTTT. Translated: CASSEAWENQPQHF. The V and J genes are TRBV6-1 and TRBJ1-5; no reliable D call. The V end lost 0 bases, the J end lost 4 bases, and 7 bases lay between the germline ends. The CDR3 covers 14 residues. Germline V gene sequence: CDR1 MNHNS, CDR2 SASEGT.

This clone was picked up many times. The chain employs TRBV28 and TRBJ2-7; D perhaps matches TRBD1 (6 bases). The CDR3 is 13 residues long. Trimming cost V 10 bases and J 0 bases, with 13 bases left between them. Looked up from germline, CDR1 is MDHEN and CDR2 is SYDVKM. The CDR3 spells CATETGHSYEQYF. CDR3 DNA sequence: TGTGCCACCGAGACGGGACACTCCTACGAGCAGTACTTC.

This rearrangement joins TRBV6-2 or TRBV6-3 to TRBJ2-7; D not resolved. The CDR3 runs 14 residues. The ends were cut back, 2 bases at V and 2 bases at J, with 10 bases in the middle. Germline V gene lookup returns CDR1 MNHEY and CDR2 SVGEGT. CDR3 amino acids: CASSYDTDTYEQYF. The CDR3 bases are TGTGCCAGCAGTTACGATACTGATACCTACGAGCAGTACTTC.

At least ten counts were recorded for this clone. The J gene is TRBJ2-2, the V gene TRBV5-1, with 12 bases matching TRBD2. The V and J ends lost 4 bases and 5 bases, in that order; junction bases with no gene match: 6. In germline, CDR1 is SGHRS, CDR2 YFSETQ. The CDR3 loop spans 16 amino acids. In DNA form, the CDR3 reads TGCGCCAGCAGCCCTAGACTAGCGGGGGTAACCGGGGAGCTGTTTTTT. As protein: CASSPRLAGVTGELFF.

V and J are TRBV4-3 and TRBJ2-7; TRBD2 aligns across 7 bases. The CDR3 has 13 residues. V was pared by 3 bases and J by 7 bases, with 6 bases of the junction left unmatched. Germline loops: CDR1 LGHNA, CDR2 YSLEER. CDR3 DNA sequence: TGCGCCAGCAGCCAGAGGGAGGGAATGGAGCAGTACTTC. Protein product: CASSQREGMEQYF.

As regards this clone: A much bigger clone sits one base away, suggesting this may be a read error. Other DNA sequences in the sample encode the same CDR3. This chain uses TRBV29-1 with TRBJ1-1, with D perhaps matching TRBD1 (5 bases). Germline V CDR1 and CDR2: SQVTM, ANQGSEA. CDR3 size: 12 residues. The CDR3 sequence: CSVGGASTEAFF. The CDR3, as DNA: TGCAGCGTGGGGGGTGCGTCGACTGAAGCTTTCTTC.

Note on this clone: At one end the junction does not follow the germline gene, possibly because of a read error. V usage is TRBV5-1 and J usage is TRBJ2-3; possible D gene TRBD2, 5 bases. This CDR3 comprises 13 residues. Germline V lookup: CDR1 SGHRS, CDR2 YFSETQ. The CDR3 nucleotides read TGCACCAGCTCCCTGGGAGACACAGATACGCAGTATTTT. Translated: CTSSLGDTDTQYF.

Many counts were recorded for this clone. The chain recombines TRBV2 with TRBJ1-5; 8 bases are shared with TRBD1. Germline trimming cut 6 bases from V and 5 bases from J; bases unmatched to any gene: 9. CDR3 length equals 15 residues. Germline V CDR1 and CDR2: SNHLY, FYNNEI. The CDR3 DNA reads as TGTGCCAGCAGAGCCGACAGGGGCCGTTATCAGCCCCAGCATTTT. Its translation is CASRADRGRYQPQHF.

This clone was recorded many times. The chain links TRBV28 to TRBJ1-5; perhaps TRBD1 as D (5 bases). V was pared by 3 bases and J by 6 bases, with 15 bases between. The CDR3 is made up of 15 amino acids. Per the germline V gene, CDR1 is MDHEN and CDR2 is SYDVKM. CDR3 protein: CASSLAGTQGQPQHF. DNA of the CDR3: TGTGCCAGCAGTTTGGCCGGGACTCAGGGTCAGCCCCAGCATTTT.

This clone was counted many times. CDR3 DNA sequence: TGTGCCAGCAGTCCCCCGGGACAGGGTTACAATGAGCAGTTCTTC. It translates to CASSPPGQGYNEQFF. The chain couples TRBV6-2 or TRBV6-3 to TRBJ2-1, with 9 bases matching TRBD1. The CDR3 is 15 amino acids. Germline CDR1 is MNHEY and CDR2 is SVGEGT. The V segment lost 5 bases and the J segment 4 bases; nucleotides outside the gene matches: 6.

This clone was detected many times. CDR3 amino acids: CASSPQVLDTQYF. The CDR3 DNA follows: TGTGCCAGCAGTCCCCAGGTATTGGATACGCAGTATTTT. This chain links TRBV28 with TRBJ2-3, with D uncertain. V lost 5 bases and J 6 bases, leaving 12 bases between the germline ends. Germline CDR1 MDHEN, CDR2 SYDVKM. The CDR3 loop spans 13 amino acids.

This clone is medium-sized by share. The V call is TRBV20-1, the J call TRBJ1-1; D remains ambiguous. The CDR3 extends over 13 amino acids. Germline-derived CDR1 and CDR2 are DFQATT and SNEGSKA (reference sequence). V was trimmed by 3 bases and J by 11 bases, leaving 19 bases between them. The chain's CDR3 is CSASSGQVRAAFF. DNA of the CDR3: TGCAGTGCTAGTTCGGGTCAGGTTAGGGCGGCTTTCTTT.

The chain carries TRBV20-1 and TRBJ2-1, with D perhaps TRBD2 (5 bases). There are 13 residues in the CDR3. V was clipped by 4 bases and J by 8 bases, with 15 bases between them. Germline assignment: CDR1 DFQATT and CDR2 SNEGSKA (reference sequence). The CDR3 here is CSAMVTIGDEQFF. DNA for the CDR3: TGCAGTGCTATGGTGACTATCGGGGATGAGCAGTTCTTC.

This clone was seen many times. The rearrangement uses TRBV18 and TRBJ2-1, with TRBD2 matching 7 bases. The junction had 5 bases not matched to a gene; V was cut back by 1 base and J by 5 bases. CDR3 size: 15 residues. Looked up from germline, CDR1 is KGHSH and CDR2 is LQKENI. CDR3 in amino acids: CASSPLASGNNEQFF. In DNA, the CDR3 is TGTGCCAGCTCACCACTGGCTAGCGGAAACAATGAGCAGTTCTTC.

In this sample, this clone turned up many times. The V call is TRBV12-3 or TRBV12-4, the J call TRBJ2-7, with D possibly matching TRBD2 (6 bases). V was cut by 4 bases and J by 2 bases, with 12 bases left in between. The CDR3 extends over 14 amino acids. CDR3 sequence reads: CASSSRDSPYEQYF. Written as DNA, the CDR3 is TGTGCCAGCAGTTCCCGGGACTCCCCCTACGAGCAGTACTTC.

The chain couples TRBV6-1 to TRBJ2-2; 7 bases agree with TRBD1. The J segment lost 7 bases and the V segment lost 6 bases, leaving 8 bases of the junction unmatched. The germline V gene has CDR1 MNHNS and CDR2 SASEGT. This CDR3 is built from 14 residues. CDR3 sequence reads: CASSEFSGGGELFF. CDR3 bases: TGTGCCAGCAGCGAGTTTTCAGGGGGCGGGGAGCTGTTTTTT.

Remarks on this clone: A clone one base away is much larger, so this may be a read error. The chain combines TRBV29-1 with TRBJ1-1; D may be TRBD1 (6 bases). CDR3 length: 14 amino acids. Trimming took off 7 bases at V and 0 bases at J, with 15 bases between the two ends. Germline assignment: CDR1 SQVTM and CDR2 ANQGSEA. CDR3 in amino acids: CSARTVPMNTEAFF. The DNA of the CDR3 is TGCAGCGCTCGGACAGTCCCCATGAACACTGAAGCTTTCTTT.

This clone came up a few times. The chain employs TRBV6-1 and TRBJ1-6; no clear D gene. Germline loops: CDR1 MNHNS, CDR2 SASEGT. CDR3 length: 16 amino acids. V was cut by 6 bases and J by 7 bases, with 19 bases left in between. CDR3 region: CASRSQWGRTNSPLHF. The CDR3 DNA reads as TGTGCCAGCAGGTCTCAGTGGGGTAGAACGAATTCACCCCTCCACTTT.

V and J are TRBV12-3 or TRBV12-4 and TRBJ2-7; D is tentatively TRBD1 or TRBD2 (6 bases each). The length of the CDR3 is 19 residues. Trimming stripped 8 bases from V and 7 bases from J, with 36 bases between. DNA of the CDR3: TGTGCCAGCTCCCCGGGGGCAGCAGTTGCGGGACGGCTTATGGGTGAGCAGTACTTC. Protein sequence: CASSPGAAVAGRLMGEQYF.

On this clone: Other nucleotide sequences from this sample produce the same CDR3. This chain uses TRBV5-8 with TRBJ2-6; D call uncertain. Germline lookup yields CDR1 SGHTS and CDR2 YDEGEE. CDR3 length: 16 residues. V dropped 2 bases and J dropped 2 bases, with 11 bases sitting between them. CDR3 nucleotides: TGTGCCAGCAGCTTAGCACAGCCAGCTGGGGCCAACGTCCTGACTTTC. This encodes CASSLAQPAGANVLTF.

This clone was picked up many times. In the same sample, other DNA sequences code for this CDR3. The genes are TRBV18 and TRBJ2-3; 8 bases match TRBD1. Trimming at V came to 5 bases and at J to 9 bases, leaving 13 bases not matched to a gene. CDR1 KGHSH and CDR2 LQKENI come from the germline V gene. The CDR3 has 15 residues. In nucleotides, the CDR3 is TGTGCCAGCTCAACCCCCGGGACAGGTGGTCGGACGCAGTATTTT. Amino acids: CASSTPGTGGRTQYF.

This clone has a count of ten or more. CDR3 protein: CASSSTSGKETQYF. CDR3 DNA sequence: TGCGCCAGCAGTTCCACTAGCGGAAAAGAGACCCAGTACTTC. The V call is TRBV5-1, the J call TRBJ2-5; 8 nucleotides align to TRBD2. V shed 5 bases and J 3 bases; nucleotides not matched to a gene: 6. The CDR3 is 14 amino acids. Germline CDR1 SGHRS, CDR2 YFSETQ.